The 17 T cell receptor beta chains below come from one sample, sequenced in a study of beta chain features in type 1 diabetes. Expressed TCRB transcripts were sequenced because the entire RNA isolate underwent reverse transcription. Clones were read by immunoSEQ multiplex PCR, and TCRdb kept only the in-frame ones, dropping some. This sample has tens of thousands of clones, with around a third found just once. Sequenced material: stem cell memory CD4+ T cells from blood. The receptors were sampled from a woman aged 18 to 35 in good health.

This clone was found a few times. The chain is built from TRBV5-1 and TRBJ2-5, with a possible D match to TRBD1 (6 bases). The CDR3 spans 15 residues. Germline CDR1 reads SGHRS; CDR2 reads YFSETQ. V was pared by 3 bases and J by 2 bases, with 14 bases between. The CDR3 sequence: CASSSQPGQQETQYF. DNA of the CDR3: TGCGCCAGCAGCTCCCAACCGGGACAACAAGAGACCCAGTACTTC.

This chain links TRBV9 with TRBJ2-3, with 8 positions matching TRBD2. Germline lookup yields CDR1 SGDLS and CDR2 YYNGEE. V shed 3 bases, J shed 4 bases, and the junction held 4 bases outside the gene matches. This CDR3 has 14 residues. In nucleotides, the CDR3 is TGTGCCAGCAGCGCCGGACTAGCCGCAGATACGCAGTATTTT. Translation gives CASSAGLAADTQYF.

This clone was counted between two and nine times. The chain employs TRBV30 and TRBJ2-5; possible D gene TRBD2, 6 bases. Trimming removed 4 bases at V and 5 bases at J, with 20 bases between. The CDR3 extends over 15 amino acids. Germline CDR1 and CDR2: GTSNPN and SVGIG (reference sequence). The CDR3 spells CAWKPLGGLEETQYF. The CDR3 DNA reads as TGTGCCTGGAAGCCGTTGGGGGGATTAGAGGAGACCCAGTACTTC.

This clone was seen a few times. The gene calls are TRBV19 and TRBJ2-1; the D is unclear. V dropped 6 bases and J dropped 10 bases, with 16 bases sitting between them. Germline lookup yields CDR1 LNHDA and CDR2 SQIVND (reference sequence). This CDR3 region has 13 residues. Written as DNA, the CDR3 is TGTGCCAGTAGCTACCCCGCGGCAAAAGAGCAGTTCTTC. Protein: CASSYPAAKEQFF.

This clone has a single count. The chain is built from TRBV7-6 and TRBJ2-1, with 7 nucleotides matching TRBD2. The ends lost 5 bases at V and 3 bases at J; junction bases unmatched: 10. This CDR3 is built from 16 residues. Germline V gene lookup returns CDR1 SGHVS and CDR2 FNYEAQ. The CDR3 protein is CASSLEASGLYNEQFF. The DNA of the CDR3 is TGTGCCAGCAGCCTAGAGGCTAGCGGCCTCTACAATGAGCAGTTCTTC.

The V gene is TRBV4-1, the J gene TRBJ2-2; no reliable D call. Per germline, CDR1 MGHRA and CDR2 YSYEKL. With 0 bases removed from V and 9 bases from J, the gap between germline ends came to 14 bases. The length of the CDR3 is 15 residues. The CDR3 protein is CASSQELSVSRELFF. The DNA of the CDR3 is TGCGCCAGCAGCCAAGAACTGTCCGTATCTAGGGAGCTGTTTTTT.

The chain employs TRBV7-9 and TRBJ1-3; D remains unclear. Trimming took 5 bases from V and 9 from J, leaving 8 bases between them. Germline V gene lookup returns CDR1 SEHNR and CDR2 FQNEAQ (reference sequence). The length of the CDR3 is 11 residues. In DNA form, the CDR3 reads TGTGCCAGCAGCCAATCCGGCACCATATATTTT. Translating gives CASSQSGTIYF. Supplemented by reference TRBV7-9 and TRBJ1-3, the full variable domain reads DTGVSQNPRHKITKRGQNVTFRCDPISEHNRLYWYRQTLGQGPEFLTYFQNEAQLEKSRLLSDRFSAERPKGSFSTLEIQRTEQGDSAMYLCASSQSGTIYFGEGSWLTVV.

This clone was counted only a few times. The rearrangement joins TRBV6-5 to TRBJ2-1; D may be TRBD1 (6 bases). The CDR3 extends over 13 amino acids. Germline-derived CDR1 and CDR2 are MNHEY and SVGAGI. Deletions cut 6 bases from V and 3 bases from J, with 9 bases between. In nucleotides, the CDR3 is TGTGCCAGCAGGATGGACAGCTACAATGAGCAGTTCTTC. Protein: CASRMDSYNEQFF.

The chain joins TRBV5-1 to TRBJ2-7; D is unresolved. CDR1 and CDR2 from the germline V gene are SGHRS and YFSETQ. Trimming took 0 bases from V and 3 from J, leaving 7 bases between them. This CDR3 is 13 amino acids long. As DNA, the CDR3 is TGCGCCAGCAGCTTGGGTGACATCTACGAGCAGTACTTC. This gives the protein CASSLGDIYEQYF.

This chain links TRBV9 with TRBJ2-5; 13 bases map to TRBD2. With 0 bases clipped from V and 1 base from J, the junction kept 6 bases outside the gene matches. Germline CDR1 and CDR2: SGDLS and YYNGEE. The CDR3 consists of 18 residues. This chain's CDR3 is CASSVGTSGGGTQETQYF. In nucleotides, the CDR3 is TGTGCCAGCAGCGTAGGTACTAGCGGGGGGGGTACCCAAGAGACCCAGTACTTC.

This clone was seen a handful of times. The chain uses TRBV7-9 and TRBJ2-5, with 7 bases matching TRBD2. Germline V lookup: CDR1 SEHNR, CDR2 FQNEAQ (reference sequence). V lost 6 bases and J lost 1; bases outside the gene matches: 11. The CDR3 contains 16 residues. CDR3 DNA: TGTGCCAGCAGTCCCTATGCGGGAGCGCTCCAAGAGACCCAGTACTTC. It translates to CASSPYAGALQETQYF. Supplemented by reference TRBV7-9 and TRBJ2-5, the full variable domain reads DTGVSQNPRHKITKRGQNVTFRCDPISEHNRLYWYRQTLGQGPEFLTYFQNEAQLEKSRLLSDRFSAERPKGSFSTLEIQRTEQGDSAMYLCASSPYAGALQETQYFGPGTRLLVL.

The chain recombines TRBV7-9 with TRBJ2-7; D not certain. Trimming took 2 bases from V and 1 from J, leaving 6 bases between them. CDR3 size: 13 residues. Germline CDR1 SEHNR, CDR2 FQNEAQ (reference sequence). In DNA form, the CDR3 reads TGTGCCAGCAGCTTATCTCCTTCCTACGAGCAGTACTTC. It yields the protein CASSLSPSYEQYF.

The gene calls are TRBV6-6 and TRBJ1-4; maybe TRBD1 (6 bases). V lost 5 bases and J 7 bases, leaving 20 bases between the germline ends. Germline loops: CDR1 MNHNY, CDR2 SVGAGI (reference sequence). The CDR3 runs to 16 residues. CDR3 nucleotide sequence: TGTGCCAGCAGTACCCGCCCGACAGGCAGGGGTGAAAAACTGTTTTTT. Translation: CASSTRPTGRGEKLFF.

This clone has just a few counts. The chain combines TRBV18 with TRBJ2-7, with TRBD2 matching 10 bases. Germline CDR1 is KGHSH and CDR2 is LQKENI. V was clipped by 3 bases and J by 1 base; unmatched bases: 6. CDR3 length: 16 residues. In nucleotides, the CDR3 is TGTGCCAGCTCACCGGCTAGCGGGGGAGGATCCTACGAGCAGTACTTC. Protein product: CASSPASGGGSYEQYF.

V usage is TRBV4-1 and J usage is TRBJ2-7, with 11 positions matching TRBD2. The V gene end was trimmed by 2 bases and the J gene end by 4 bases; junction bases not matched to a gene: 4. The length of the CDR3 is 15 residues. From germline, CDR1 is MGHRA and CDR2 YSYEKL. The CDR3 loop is CASSQTLAGVYEQYF. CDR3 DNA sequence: TGCGCCAGCAGCCAAACACTAGCGGGAGTATACGAGCAGTACTTC.

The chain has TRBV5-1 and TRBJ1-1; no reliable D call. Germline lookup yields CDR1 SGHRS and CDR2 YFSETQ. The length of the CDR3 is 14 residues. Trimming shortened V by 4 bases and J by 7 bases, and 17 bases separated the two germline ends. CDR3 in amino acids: CASSQSWQAIEAFF. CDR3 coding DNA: TGCGCCAGCAGCCAGTCGTGGCAGGCGATTGAAGCTTTCTTT. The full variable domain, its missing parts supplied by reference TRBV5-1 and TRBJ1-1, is KAGVTQTPRYLIKTRGQQVTLSCSPISGHRSVSWYQQTPGQGLQFLFEYFSETQRNKGNFPGRFSGRQFSNSRSEMNVSTLELGDSALYLCASSQSWQAIEAFFGQGTRLTVV.

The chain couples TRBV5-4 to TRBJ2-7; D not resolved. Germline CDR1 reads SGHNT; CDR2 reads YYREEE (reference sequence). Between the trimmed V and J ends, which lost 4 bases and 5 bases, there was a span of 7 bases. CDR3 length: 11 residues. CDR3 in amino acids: CASSQTDEQYF. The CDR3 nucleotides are TGTGCCAGCAGCCAAACGGACGAGCAGTACTTC.